A selection of T cell receptor beta chains follows, all from one sample in a study of spatial heterogeneity in lung cancer. TCRdb called the 5' RACE reads again in MiXCR, with one record for every CDR3 protein. The sample carries approximately 40,000 distinct CDR3 sequences, roughly 15% recorded once. Sequencing used PBMCs, obtained at surgery. The receptors were gathered from a male donor with early-stage non-small cell lung cancer. Each CDR3 is given with its conserved first and last residue. A D gene is named only where the DNA matches it firmly. Some rows have no size entry. The others give once, few or many, or a class for an expanded clone.

J,size,D,V,CDR3,DNA
TRBJ1-1,many,NA,TRBV25-1,CASSQGSEAFF,TGTGCCAGCAGCCAGGGATCTGAAGCTTTCTTT
TRBJ2-6,NA,NA,TRBV20-1,CSAPGQGHGANVLTF,TGCAGTGCTCCGGGGCAGGGTCATGGGGCCAACGTCCTGACTTTC
TRBJ1-1,NA,NA,TRBV7-9,CVSSPGLGAFF,TGTGTCAGCAGCCCTGGCTTGGGGGCTTTCTTT
TRBJ1-2,many,NA,TRBV20-1,CSARVERSMGYTF,TGCAGTGCTAGAGTGGAGCGGTCTATGGGCTACACCTTC
TRBJ2-1,many,TRBD2,TRBV4-1,CASSQGGGLNEQFF,TGCGCCAGCAGCCAAGGGGGAGGGTTGAATGAGCAGTTCTTC
TRBJ2-7,NA,NA,TRBV20-1,CSASEQYF,TGCAGTGCTAGCGAGCAGTACTTC
TRBJ2-5,few,NA,TRBV5-1,CASSLERNSETQYF,TGCGCCAGCAGCTTGGAGAGGAATTCGGAGACCCAGTACTTC
TRBJ2-1,NA,NA,TRBV4-3,CASSQPTRNEQFF,TGCGCCAGCAGCCAGCCTACTAGGAATGAGCAGTTCTTC
TRBJ1-5,NA,NA,TRBV5-1,CASSLSPGAPNQPQHF,TGCGCCAGCAGCTTGTCTCCGGGAGCCCCCAATCAGCCCCAGCATTTT
TRBJ1-1,NA,NA,TRBV27,CASSPLGASVLF,TGTGCCAGCAGTCCCCTGGGCGCAAGTGTTCTCTTT
TRBJ2-3,NA,NA,TRBV7-7,CASSLALGTDTQYF,TGTGCTAGCAGCTTAGCGCTGGGCACAGATACGCAGTATTTT
TRBJ1-5,many,NA,TRBV20-1,CSASMGEGPQHF,TGCAGTGCTTCAATGGGGGAGGGGCCCCAGCATTTT
TRBJ2-1,few,TRBD2,TRBV19,CASRSPGVAGHGNEQFF,TGTGCCAGTAGATCCCCCGGGGTAGCGGGACATGGTAATGAGCAGTTCTTC
TRBJ2-3,NA,TRBD2,TRBV29-1,CSVESSGRPDTQYF,TGCAGCGTTGAGTCTAGCGGGAGACCAGATACGCAGTATTTT
TRBJ2-1,NA,NA,TRBV7-9,CASRPSTGNEQFF,TGTGCCAGCAGACCATCTACGGGGAATGAGCAGTTCTTC
TRBJ2-1,NA,TRBD2,TRBV11-1,CASSFGGGAPNEQFF,TGTGCCAGCAGCTTTGGCGGGGGGGCCCCCAATGAGCAGTTCTTC
TRBJ2-2,many,NA,TRBV2,CASRAADPGLRYSGELFF,TGTGCCAGCAGGGCGGCCGACCCCGGACTCCGCTACTCCGGGGAGCTGTTTTTT
TRBJ1-4,few,TRBD1,TRBV5-5,CASSTGTVLSTGEKLFF,TGTGCCAGCAGCACCGGGACAGTCCTTTCGACAGGTGAAAAACTGTTTTTT
TRBJ2-2,many,TRBD1,TRBV4-1,CASSQRTGETGELFF,TGCGCCAGCAGCCAAAGGACAGGGGAGACCGGGGAGCTGTTTTTT
TRBJ2-2,many,NA,TRBV12-3/TRBV12-4,CASSPTGPPNTGELFF,TGTGCCAGCAGTCCCACCGGGCCCCCGAACACCGGGGAGCTGTTTTTT
TRBJ1-2,many,NA,TRBV4-2,CASSQENGGLYGYTF,TGTGCCAGCAGCCAAGAAAATGGGGGACTCTATGGCTACACCTTC
TRBJ2-1,once,NA,TRBV11-2,CASSREINEQFF,TGTGCCAGCAGCCGAGAGATAAATGAGCAGTTCTTC
TRBJ2-7,medium-sized,NA,TRBV28,CASIDEQYF,TGTGCCAGCATCGACGAGCAGTACTTC
TRBJ2-3,many,NA,TRBV6-2/TRBV6-3,CASSYLGDTQYF,TGTGCCAGCAGTTACCTAGGAGATACGCAGTATTTT